A single count supports the clone carrying this TCR beta chain. V gave up 4 bases and J gave up 2 bases, with 10 bases separating them. This CDR3 spans 15 amino acids. Germline V gene sequence: CDR1 SGHRS, CDR2 YFSETQ. These data are taken from a study of T cell changes during pregnancy in multiple sclerosis. Sequenced by immunoSEQ multiplex PCR; TCRdb stores in-frame clones only, minus some. The sample records roughly 48,000 clones, around 90% being singletons. Sequenced here: CD4+ T cells from peripheral blood mononuclear cells, sampled in the second trimester of pregnancy. V usage is TRBV5-1 and J usage is TRBJ2-6; a weak D match, TRBD2 (6 bases). The TCR comes from a female donor with multiple sclerosis, enrolled in a pregnancy study. The CDR3 reads CASSPGVAGANVLTF. CDR3 sequence (DNA): TGCGCCAGCAGCCCGGGGGTTGCTGGGGCCAACGTCCTGACTTTC.